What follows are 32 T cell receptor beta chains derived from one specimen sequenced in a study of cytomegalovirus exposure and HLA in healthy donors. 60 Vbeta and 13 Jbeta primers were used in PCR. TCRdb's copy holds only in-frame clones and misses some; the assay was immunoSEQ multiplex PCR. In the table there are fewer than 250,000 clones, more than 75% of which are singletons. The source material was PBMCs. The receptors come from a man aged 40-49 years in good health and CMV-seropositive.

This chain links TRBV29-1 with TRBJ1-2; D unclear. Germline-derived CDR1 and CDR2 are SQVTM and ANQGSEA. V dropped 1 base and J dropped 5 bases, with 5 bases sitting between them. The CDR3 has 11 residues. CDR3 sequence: CSVEGQYGYTF. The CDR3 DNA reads TGCAGCGTTGAAGGCCAGTATGGCTACACCTTC.

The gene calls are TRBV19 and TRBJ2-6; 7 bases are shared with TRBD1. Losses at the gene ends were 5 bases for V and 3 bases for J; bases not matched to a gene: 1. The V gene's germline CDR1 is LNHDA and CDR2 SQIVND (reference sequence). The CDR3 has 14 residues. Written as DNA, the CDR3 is TGTGCCAGTAGTGACAGGGATGGGGCCAACGTCCTGACTTTC. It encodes CASSDRDGANVLTF.

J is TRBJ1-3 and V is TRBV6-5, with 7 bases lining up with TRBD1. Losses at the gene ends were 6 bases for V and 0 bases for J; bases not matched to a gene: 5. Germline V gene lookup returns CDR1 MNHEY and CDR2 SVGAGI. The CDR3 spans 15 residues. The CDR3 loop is CASSLGQNSGNTIYF. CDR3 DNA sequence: TGTGCCAGCAGCCTGGGACAGAACTCTGGAAACACCATATATTTT.

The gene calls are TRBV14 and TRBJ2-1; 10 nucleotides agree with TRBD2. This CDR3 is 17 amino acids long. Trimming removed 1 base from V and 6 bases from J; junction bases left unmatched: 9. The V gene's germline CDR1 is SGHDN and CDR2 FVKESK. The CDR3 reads CASSQAQAGGPFNEQFF. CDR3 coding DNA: TGTGCCAGCAGCCAAGCCCAAGCGGGGGGGCCCTTCAATGAGCAGTTCTTC.

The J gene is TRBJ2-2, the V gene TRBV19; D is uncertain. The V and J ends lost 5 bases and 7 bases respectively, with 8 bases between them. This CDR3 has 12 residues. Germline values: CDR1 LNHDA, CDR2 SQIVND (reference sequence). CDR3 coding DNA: TGTGCCAGTAGTCCGGTTCGCGGGGAGCTGTTTTTT. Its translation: CASSPVRGELFF.

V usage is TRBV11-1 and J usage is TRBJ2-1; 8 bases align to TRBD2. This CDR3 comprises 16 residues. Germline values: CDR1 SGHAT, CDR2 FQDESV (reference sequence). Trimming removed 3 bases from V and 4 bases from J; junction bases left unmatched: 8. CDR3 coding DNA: TGTGCCAGCAGCTTTGGGGGACTAGAGGCGTACAATGAGCAGTTCTTC. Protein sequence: CASSFGGLEAYNEQFF.

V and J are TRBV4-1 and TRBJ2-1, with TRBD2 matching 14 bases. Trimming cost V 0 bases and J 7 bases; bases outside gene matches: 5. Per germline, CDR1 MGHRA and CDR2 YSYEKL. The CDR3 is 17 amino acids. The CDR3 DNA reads TGCGCCAGCAGCCAAGACCCGGGACTAGCGGGAGTGAATGAGCAGTTCTTC. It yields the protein CASSQDPGLAGVNEQFF.

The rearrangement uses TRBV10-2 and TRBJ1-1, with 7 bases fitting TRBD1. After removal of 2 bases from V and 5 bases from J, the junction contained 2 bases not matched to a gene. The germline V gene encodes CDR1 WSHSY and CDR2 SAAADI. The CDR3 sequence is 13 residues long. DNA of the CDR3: TGCGCCAGCAGTGAGCAGGGGGGAACTGAAGCTTTCTTT. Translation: CASSEQGGTEAFF.

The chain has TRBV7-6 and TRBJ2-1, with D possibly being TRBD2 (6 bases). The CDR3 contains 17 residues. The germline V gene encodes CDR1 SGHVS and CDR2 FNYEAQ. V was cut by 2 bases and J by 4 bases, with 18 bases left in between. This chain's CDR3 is CASSLRSIRDLYNEQFF. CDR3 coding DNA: TGTGCCAGCAGCTTAAGGTCGATCCGGGACTTGTACAATGAGCAGTTCTTC. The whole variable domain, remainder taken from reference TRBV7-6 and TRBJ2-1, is GAGVSQSPRYKVTKRGQDVALRCDPISGHVSLYWYRQALGQGPEFLTYFNYEAQQDKSGLPNDRFSAERPEGSISTLTIQRTEQRDSAMYRCASSLRSIRDLYNEQFFGPGTRLTVL.

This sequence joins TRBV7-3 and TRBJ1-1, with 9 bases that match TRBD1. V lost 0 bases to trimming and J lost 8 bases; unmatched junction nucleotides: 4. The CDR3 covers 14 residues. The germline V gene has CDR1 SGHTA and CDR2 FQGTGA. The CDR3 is CASSLTRGQGEAFF. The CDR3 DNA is TGTGCCAGCAGCTTAACGAGGGGACAGGGAGAAGCTTTCTTT. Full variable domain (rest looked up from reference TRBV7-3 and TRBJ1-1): GAGVSQTPSNKVTEKGKYVELRCDPISGHTALYWYRQSLGQGPEFLIYFQGTGAADDSGLPNDRFFAVRPEGSVSTLKIQRTERGDSAVYLCASSLTRGQGEAFFGQGTRLTVV.

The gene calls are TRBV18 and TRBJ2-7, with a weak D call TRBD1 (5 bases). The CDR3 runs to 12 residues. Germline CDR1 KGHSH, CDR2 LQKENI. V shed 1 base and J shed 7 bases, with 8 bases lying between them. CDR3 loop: CASSPQGLEQYF. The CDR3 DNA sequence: TGTGCCAGCTCACCACAGGGGTTAGAGCAGTACTTC.

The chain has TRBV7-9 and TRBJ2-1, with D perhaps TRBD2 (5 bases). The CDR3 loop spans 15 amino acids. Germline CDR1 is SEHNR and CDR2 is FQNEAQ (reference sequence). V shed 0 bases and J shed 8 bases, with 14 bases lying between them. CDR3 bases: TGTGCCAGCAGCTTAGCAGATAGTTTTAGCGATGAGCAGTTCTTC. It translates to CASSLADSFSDEQFF. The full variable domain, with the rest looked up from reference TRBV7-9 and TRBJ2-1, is DTGVSQNPRHKITKRGQNVTFRCDPISEHNRLYWYRQTLGQGPEFLTYFQNEAQLEKSRLLSDRFSAERPKGSFSTLEIQRTEQGDSAMYLCASSLADSFSDEQFFGPGTRLTVL.

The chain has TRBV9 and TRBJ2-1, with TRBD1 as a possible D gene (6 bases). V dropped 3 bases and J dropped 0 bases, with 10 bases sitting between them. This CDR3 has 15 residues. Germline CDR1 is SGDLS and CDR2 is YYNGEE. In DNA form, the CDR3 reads TGTGCCAGCAGCGCAACAGGGAACTCCTACAATGAGCAGTTCTTC. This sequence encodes CASSATGNSYNEQFF. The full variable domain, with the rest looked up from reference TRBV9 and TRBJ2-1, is DSGVTQTPKHLITATGQRVTLRCSPRSGDLSVYWYQQSLDQGLQFLIQYYNGEERAKGNILERFSAQQFPDLHSELNLSSLELGDSALYFCASSATGNSYNEQFFGPGTRLTVL.

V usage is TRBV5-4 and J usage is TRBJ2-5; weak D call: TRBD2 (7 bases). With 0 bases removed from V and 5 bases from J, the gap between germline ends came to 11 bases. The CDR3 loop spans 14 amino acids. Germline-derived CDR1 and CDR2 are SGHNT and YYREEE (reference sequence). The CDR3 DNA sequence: TGTGCCAGCAGCTTGGAGGGGGGGGAGGAGACCCAGTACTTC. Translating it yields CASSLEGGEETQYF.

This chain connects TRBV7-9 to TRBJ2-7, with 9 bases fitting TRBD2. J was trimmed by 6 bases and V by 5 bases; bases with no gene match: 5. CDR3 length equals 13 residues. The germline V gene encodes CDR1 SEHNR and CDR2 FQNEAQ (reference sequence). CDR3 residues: CASSLLAGAEQYF. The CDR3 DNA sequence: TGTGCCAGCAGCCTCTTAGCGGGAGCCGAGCAGTACTTC.

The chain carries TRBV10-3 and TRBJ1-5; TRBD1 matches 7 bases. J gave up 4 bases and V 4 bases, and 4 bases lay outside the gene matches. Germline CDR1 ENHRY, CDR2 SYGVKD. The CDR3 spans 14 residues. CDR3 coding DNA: TGTGCCATCAGTGTAGCAGGGGGAAATCAGCCCCAGCATTTT. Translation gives CAISVAGGNQPQHF.

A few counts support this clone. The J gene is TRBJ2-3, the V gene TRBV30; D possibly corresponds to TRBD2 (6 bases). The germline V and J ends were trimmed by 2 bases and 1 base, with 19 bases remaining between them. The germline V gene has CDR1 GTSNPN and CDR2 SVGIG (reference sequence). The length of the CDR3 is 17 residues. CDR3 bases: TGTGCCTGGAGTCGTGGTGGACTAAGCGGCGGCACAGATACGCAGTATTTT. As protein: CAWSRGGLSGGTDTQYF.

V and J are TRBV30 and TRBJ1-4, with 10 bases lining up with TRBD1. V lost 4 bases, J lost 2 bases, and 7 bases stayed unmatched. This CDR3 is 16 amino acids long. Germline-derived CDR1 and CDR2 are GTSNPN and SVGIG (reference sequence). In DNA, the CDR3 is TGTGCCTGGACCTCGGACAGGGGGTATACTAATGAAAAACTGTTTTTT. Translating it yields CAWTSDRGYTNEKLFF.

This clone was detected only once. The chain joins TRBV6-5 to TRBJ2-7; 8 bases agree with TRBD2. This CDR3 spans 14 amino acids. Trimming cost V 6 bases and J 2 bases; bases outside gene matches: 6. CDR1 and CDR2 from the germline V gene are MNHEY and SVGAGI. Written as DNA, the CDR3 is TGTGCCAGCAGCTCCGGGACTAGGACCTACGAGCAGTACTTC. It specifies CASSSGTRTYEQYF.

In nucleotides, the CDR3 is TGTGCCAGCAGTACAAACAGGGAAGTTGGAAACACCATATATTTT. Its translation: CASSTNREVGNTIYF. This chain connects TRBV6-5 to TRBJ1-3; possible D gene TRBD1, 6 bases. This CDR3 contains 15 residues. The V and J ends lost 5 bases and 3 bases respectively, with 14 bases between them. Germline CDR1 is MNHEY and CDR2 is SVGAGI.

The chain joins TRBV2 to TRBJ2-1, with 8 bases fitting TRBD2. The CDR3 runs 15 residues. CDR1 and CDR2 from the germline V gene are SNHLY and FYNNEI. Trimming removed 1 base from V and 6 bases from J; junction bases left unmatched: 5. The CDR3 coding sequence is TGTGCCAGCAGTGAAGGGAGTAGCGGGGCCAATGAGCAGTTCTTC. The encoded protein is CASSEGSSGANEQFF.

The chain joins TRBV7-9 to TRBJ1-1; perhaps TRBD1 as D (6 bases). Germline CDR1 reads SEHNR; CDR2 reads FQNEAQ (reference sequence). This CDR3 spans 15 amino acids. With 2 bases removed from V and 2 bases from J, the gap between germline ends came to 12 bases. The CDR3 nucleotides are TGTGCCAGCAGCTTAATTTCAGGGGTTAACACTGAAGCTTTCTTT. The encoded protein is CASSLISGVNTEAFF.

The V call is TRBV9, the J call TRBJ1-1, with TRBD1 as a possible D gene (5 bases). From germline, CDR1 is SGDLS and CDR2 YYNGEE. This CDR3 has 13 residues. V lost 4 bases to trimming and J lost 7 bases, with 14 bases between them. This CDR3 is CASSTGVLDEAFF. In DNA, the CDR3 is TGTGCCAGCAGCACGGGGGTCCTTGATGAAGCTTTCTTT. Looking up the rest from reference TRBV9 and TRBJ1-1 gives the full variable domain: DSGVTQTPKHLITATGQRVTLRCSPRSGDLSVYWYQQSLDQGLQFLIQYYNGEERAKGNILERFSAQQFPDLHSELNLSSLELGDSALYFCASSTGVLDEAFFGQGTRLTVV.

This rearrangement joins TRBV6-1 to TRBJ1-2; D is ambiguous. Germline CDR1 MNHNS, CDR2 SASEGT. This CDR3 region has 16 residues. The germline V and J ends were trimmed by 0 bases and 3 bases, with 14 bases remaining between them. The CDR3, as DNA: TGTGCCAGCAGTGAAGCGCTTAGCGTGGTCTACTATGGCTACACCTTC. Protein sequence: CASSEALSVVYYGYTF.

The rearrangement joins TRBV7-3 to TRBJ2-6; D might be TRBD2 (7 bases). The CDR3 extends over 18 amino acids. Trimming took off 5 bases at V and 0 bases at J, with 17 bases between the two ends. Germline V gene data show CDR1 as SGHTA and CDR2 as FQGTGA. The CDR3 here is CASSQLGGANSGANVLTF. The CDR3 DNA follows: TGTGCCAGCAGCCAACTTGGGGGGGCGAACTCTGGGGCCAACGTCCTGACTTTC.

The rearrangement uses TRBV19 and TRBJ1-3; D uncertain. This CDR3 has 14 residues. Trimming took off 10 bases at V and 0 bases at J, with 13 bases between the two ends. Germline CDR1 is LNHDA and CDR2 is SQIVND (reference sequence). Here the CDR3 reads CATRTGNSGNTIYF. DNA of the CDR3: TGTGCCACAAGGACGGGGAACTCTGGAAACACCATATATTTT. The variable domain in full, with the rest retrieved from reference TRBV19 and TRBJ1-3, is DGGITQSPKYLFRKEGQNVTLSCEQNLNHDAMYWYRQDPGQGLRLIYYSQIVNDFQKGDIAEGYSVSREKKESFPLTVTSAQKNPTAFYLCATRTGNSGNTIYFGEGSWLTVV.

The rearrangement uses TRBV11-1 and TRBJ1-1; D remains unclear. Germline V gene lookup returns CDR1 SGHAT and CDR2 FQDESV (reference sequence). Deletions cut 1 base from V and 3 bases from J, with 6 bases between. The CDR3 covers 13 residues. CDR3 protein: CASSLGGHTEAFF. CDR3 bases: TGTGCCAGCAGCTTAGGCGGTCACACTGAAGCTTTCTTT.

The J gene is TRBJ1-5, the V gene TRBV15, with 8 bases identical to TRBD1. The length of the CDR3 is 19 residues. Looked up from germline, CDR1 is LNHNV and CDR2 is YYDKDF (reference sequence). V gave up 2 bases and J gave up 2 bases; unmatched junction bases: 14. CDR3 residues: CATSRPDRGVAYGNQPQHF. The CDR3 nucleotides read TGTGCCACCAGCAGACCAGACAGGGGAGTAGCTTATGGCAATCAGCCCCAGCATTTT.

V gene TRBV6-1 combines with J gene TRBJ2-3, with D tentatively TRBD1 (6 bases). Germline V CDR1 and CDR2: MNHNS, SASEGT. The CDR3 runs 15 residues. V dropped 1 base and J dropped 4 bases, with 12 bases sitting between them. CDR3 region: CASSEGWGQADTQYF. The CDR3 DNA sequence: TGTGCCAGCAGTGAAGGTTGGGGGCAGGCAGATACGCAGTATTTT.

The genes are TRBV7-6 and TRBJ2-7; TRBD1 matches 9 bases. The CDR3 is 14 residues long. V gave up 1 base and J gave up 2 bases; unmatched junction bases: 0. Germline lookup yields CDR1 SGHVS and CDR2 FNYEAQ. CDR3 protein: CASSLGQGAYEQYF. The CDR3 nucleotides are TGTGCCAGCAGCTTAGGACAGGGGGCCTACGAGCAGTACTTC. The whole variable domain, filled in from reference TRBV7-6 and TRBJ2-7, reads GAGVSQSPRYKVTKRGQDVALRCDPISGHVSLYWYRQALGQGPEFLTYFNYEAQQDKSGLPNDRFSAERPEGSISTLTIQRTEQRDSAMYRCASSLGQGAYEQYFGPGTRLTVT.

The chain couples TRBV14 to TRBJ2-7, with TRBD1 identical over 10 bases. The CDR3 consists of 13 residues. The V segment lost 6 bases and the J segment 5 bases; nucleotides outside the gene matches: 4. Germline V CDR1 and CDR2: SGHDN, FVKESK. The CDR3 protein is CASRRQGANEQYF. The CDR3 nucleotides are TGTGCCAGCAGAAGACAGGGGGCGAACGAGCAGTACTTC.

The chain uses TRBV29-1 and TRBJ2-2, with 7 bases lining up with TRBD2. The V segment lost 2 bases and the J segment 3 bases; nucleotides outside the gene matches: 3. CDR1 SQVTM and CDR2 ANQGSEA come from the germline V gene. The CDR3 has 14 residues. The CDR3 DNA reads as TGCAGCGTTGAAAGCGGGGAGCACACCGGGGAGCTGTTTTTT. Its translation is CSVESGEHTGELFF.